This T cell receptor beta chain was sequenced during a study of response to subunit inactivated influenza vaccine. Findings and caveats of the study: The authors put forward the suggestion that each seasonal influenza vaccination may bring in only a limited number of new T cells.

One entry per CDR3 protein results from TCRdb running MiXCR on the RT-PCR reads. The top ten hold 7.6% of the sample, which has hundreds of thousands of distinct CDR3 sequences, 11% to 15% seen once. This CDR3 region has 15 residues. The trim removed 0 bases at V and 4 bases at J, leaving 1 base unmatched. The germline gives CDR1 SGHTA, CDR2 FQGNSA. About this clonotype itself: What it binds is unknown.

Sequenced material: PBMCs from blood, taken around 15 days before vaccination. This TCR came from a man aged 50 to 60 who received an inactivated influenza vaccine. The J gene is TRBJ2-7, the V gene TRBV7-2; 12 bases fit TRBD2. CDR3 DNA: TGTGCCAGCAGCTTAGCCCTAGCGGGAGGGTACGAGCAGTACTTC. This translates into CASSLALAGGYEQYF.